Listed below are T cell receptor beta chains from one sample, sequenced in a study of cytomegalovirus exposure and HLA in healthy donors. Clones were read by immunoSEQ multiplex PCR, and TCRdb kept only the in-frame ones, dropping some. The data hold 200,000 to 250,000 clones, with around 85% observed a single time. The specimen was PBMCs. The origin of the receptors is a man between 50 and 59 years old in good health and CMV-seronegative. Both conserved end residues are part of each CDR3. The D gene is left open where the match is weak. The size of a clone is reported for some rows only, either as once, few or many, or as a class for expanded clones.

>-|TRBJ1-5|once|TRBV28
CASNVYLGGHQPQHF
TGTGCCAGCAACGTGTATCTGGGGGGACATCAGCCCCAGCATTTT
>-|TRBJ1-5|-|TRBV19
CASKGVEYSNQPQHF
TGTGCCAGTAAAGGGGTAGAGTATAGCAATCAGCCCCAGCATTTT
>-|TRBJ1-1|-|TRBV19
CASVRAAEAFF
TGTGCCAGTGTCAGGGCGGCGGAAGCTTTCTTT
>TRBD1|TRBJ2-7|-|TRBV28
CASHGQGISYEQYF
TGTGCCAGCCATGGACAGGGGATTTCCTACGAGCAGTACTTC
>-|TRBJ2-1|-|TRBV9
CASSTLALSYNEQFF
TGTGCCAGCAGTACTCTAGCGCTCTCCTACAATGAGCAGTTCTTC
>TRBD1|TRBJ1-4|-|TRBV28
CASSSPTGQKRLFF
TGTGCCAGCAGTTCCCCTACGGGACAGAAAAGACTGTTTTTT
>TRBD2|TRBJ2-1|-|TRBV11-2
CASSLEVAGAYNEQFF
TGTGCCAGCAGCTTAGAAGTAGCGGGAGCCTACAATGAGCAGTTCTTC
>-|TRBJ2-2|-|TRBV28
CASSEQGYGELFF
TGTGCCAGCAGTGAGCAGGGTTACGGGGAGCTGTTTTTT
>TRBD1|TRBJ2-5|-|TRBV9
CASSNRQGGPLTQPTQYF
TGTGCCAGCAGCAATCGACAGGGGGGACCGCTGACTCAACCGACCCAGTACTTC
>-|TRBJ2-7|-|TRBV28
CASGRSSLTYEQYF
TGTGCCAGCGGCCGCTCTAGCTTAACCTACGAGCAGTACTTC
>-|TRBJ1-1|-|TRBV5-1
CASSLRQANTEAFF
TGCGCCAGCAGCCTGCGACAGGCGAACACTGAAGCTTTCTTT
>TRBD2|TRBJ2-1|-|TRBV11-2
CASSLEFWVLAGGPYEQFF
TGTGCCAGCAGCTTAGAGTTCTGGGTTTTAGCGGGAGGGCCTTATGAGCAGTTCTTC
>-|TRBJ2-1|-|TRBV10-3
CAIRPGSSYNEQFF
TGTGCCATCAGGCCAGGCAGCTCCTACAATGAGCAGTTCTTC
>TRBD1|TRBJ1-2|-|TRBV6-1
CASSVRGQANYGYTF
TGTGCCAGCAGTGTAAGGGGGCAAGCTAACTATGGCTACACCTTC
>TRBD2|TRBJ2-7|-|TRBV29-1
CSVGLGTSGSYEQYF
TGCAGCGTTGGACTTGGGACTAGCGGTTCCTACGAGCAGTACTTC
>-|TRBJ1-5|-|TRBV2
CASKGGGSNQPQHF
TGTGCCAGCAAGGGGGGAGGGAGCAATCAGCCCCAGCATTTT
>TRBD1|TRBJ2-2|-|TRBV2
CASRVTGGLTGELFF
TGTGCCAGCAGGGTAACAGGGGGTCTGACCGGGGAGCTGTTTTTT
>-|TRBJ2-1|-|TRBV25-1
CASSEFEGRNYNEQFF
TGTGCCAGCAGTGAATTCGAGGGCCGTAACTACAATGAGCAGTTCTTC
>TRBD2|TRBJ2-7|-|TRBV7-8
CASSLNGRAYEQYF
TGTGCCAGCAGCTTAAACGGGAGGGCCTACGAGCAGTACTTC
>TRBD2|TRBJ2-3|-|TRBV2
CASSEPSGSGDTQYF
TGTGCCAGCAGTGAGCCTAGCGGGAGTGGGGATACGCAGTATTTT
>TRBD1|TRBJ1-1|few|TRBV18
CASSPLTGGSGTEAFF
TGTGCCAGCTCACCACTGACAGGGGGCAGCGGCACTGAAGCTTTCTTT
>TRBD2|TRBJ2-7|-|TRBV28
CASSLYASGIYEQYF
TGTGCCAGCAGTTTATACGCTAGCGGGATCTACGAGCAGTACTTC
>TRBD2|TRBJ2-7|-|TRBV9
CASSVGGGSIYEQYF
TGTGCCAGCAGCGTAGGAGGCGGGAGTATTTACGAGCAGTACTTC
>TRBD2|TRBJ2-7|-|TRBV5-4
CASSLAGTSGVYEQYF
TGTGCCAGCAGCTTGGCGGGGACTAGCGGGGTTTACGAGCAGTACTTC
>-|TRBJ1-2|-|TRBV28
CASSFEVNYGYTF
TGTGCCAGCAGTTTTGAGGTCAACTATGGCTACACCTTC